These 29 T cell receptor beta chains originate from one sample sequenced in a study of molecular identifiers for immune sequencing clone quantification. TCRdb itself ran the PCR reads through MiXCR, one entry per CDR3 protein. Among 85,000 to 100,000 distinct CDR3 sequences listed, roughly 21% were seen once. Sequencing was performed on naive CD8+ T cells from blood, with Jurkat cell RNA spiked in. The subset: FACS-sorted CD8+CD4-CCR7+CD45RA+ naive T cells. These receptors originate from a human donor in good health. Some libraries in this study had Jurkat cell RNA spiked in.

A word on this clonotype: A much larger clone differs by one base, so this may be a read error. The rearrangement uses TRBV19 and TRBJ2-5; 7 positions agree with TRBD1. CDR1 and CDR2 (germline): LNHDA, SQIVND (reference sequence). This CDR3 has 13 amino acids. The CDR3 bases are TGTACCAGTAGTCCCACAGGGGCGGTGACCCAGTACTTC. As protein: CTSSPTGAVTQYF.

This clonotype occurred many times. The chain carries TRBV4-1 and TRBJ1-1, with D possibly TRBD1 on 6 matching bases. The CDR3 is 17 residues long. The germline V and J ends were trimmed by 4 bases and 1 base, with 19 bases remaining between them. Germline V gene lookup returns CDR1 MGHRA and CDR2 YSYEKL. DNA for the CDR3: TGCGCCAGCAGCCTACTGGACAGCCTGGATAGGAACACTGAAGCTTTCTTT. It codes for CASSLLDSLDRNTEAFF.

This clonotype was seen once. DNA for the CDR3: TGTGCCAGCAGCTTAGGACTCCGGGGGCAGAACACTGAAGCTTTCTTT. It encodes CASSLGLRGQNTEAFF. V gene TRBV11-2 combines with J gene TRBJ1-1; the D gene is possibly TRBD1 (6 bases). Germline-derived CDR1 and CDR2 are SGHAT and FQNNGV. The length of the CDR3 is 16 residues. Trimming removed 1 base from V and 1 base from J, with 13 bases in between.

On this clonotype itself: A much more abundant neighbour one base away suggests this may be a read error. The V and J genes are TRBV20-1 and TRBJ1-5, with unresolved D. The V gene's germline CDR1 is DFQATT and CDR2 SNEGSKA (reference sequence). The CDR3 is 16 amino acids. The CDR3 loop is CSASGVGAGGNRPQHF. CDR3 sequence (DNA): TGCAGTGCTTCCGGGGTGGGTGCCGGAGGCAATCGGCCCCAGCATTTT.

In the case of this clonotype: The CDR3 end shows no conserved phenylalanine or tryptophan, and so a read error is likely. This chain joins TRBV3-1 and TRBJ2-5; D is possibly TRBD1 or TRBD2 (6 bases each). This CDR3 has 12 residues. V shed 6 bases and J shed 5 bases, with 10 bases lying between them. Germline-derived CDR1 and CDR2 are LGHDT and YNNKEL (reference sequence). The CDR3 is CASREGVETQYL. CDR3 DNA: TGTGCCAGCAGGGAGGGGGTGGAGACCCAGTACCTC.

This clonotype has at least ten counts. The chain recombines TRBV6-2 or TRBV6-3 with TRBJ1-1; D may be TRBD1 (6 bases). CDR1 and CDR2 (germline): MNHEY, SVGEGT. The V end lost 2 bases, the J end lost 4 bases, and 14 bases lay between the germline ends. The CDR3 runs 15 residues. Here the CDR3 reads CASSYAGQGRTEAFF. CDR3 bases: TGTGCCAGCAGTTACGCGGGGCAGGGGCGCACTGAAGCTTTCTTT.

This clonotype was seen many times. The rearrangement links TRBV27 to TRBJ1-6; possibly TRBD1 for D (5 bases). Germline lookup yields CDR1 MNHEY and CDR2 SMNVEV (reference sequence). V lost 0 bases and J 8 bases, leaving 8 bases between the germline ends. This CDR3 has 14 amino acids. The CDR3, as DNA: TGTGCCAGCAGTTTATCGGGGGATCATTCACCCCTCCACTTT. It yields the protein CASSLSGDHSPLHF.

The chain employs TRBV19 and TRBJ1-5; D uncertain. This CDR3 contains 15 residues. The germline gives CDR1 LNHDA, CDR2 SQIVND (reference sequence). V was shortened by 2 bases and J by 0 bases, with 8 bases between the two germline ends. The CDR3 region is CASSITEYSNQPQHF. CDR3 in DNA: TGTGCCAGTAGTATAACAGAATATAGCAATCAGCCCCAGCATTTT.

There are a few counts of this clonotype. V usage is TRBV5-5 and J usage is TRBJ1-1; D not certain. Germline V gene sequence: CDR1 SGHKS, CDR2 YYEKEE (reference sequence). This CDR3 is 15 amino acids long. The V gene lost 4 bases and the J gene lost 1 base, with 14 bases spanning the gap. The CDR3, as DNA: TGTGCCAGCAGCACCTTTGGGATCCCGAACACTGAAGCTTTCTTT. Residues: CASSTFGIPNTEAFF.

Notes on this clonotype: A much larger clone sits a single nucleotide away, making a read error possible. The rearrangement uses TRBV28 and TRBJ2-5, with 10 bases lining up with TRBD2. CDR1 and CDR2 from the germline V gene are MDHEN and SYDVKM. This CDR3 has 15 amino acids. DNA of the CDR3: TGTGCCAGCAGTCTTGAACTAGCGGGGAAAGAGACCCAGTGCTTC. It encodes CASSLELAGKETQCF.

This clonotype was detected many times. The V call is TRBV5-1, the J call TRBJ2-7; D gene uncertain. With 7 bases removed from V and 6 bases from J, the gap between germline ends came to 11 bases. Germline CDR1 SGHRS, CDR2 YFSETQ. CDR3 size: 11 residues. This CDR3 is CASAHKGEQYF. DNA of the CDR3: TGCGCCAGCGCTCATAAGGGCGAGCAGTACTTC.

This clonotype occurred many times. This chain links TRBV27 with TRBJ2-7; TRBD1 matches 10 bases. This CDR3 contains 16 residues. Germline CDR1 reads MNHEY; CDR2 reads SMNVEV (reference sequence). V was pared by 4 bases and J by 5 bases, with 11 bases of the junction left unmatched. The CDR3: CASSSGTGVPAHEQYF. The CDR3, as DNA: TGTGCCAGCAGTTCCGGGACAGGGGTACCCGCCCACGAGCAGTACTTC.

A remark on this clonotype: It may be a read error: a sequence one base away is much more abundant. The genes are TRBV4-3 and TRBJ1-1; the D is unclear. V was shortened by 4 bases and J by 4 bases, with 13 bases between the two germline ends. CDR3 length: 14 residues. Germline V gives CDR1 LGHNA, CDR2 YSLEER. CDR3 protein: CASSPAPWSTEAFF. In DNA form, the CDR3 reads TGCGCCAGCAGCCCAGCACCGTGGAGCACTGAAGCTTTCTTT.

This clonotype came up many times. This chain links TRBV4-3 with TRBJ2-7; 10 positions match TRBD2. Looked up from germline, CDR1 is LGHNA and CDR2 is YSLEER. J lost 2 bases, V lost 0 bases, and 1 base had no gene match. CDR3 length: 15 residues. CDR3 coding DNA: TGCGCCAGCAGCCAAGAAACTAGCGGGACCTACGAGCAGTACTTC. It is translated as CASSQETSGTYEQYF.

This clonotype was seen a few times. The chain has TRBV6-2 or TRBV6-3 and TRBJ2-7; TRBD1 matches 9 bases. Unmatched junction bases numbered 7, after V lost 7 bases and J lost 0 bases. Germline V lookup: CDR1 MNHEY, CDR2 SVGEGT. CDR3 length: 15 residues. CDR3: CASTAGTGFSYEQYF. The DNA of the CDR3 is TGTGCCAGCACCGCCGGGACAGGGTTCTCCTACGAGCAGTACTTC.

Remarks on this clonotype: This sequence may be a read error, since a much larger clone differs from it by one base. The chain couples TRBV6-1 to TRBJ2-7; D gene uncertain. This CDR3 region has 13 residues. Germline-derived CDR1 and CDR2 are MNHNS and SASEGT. The CDR3 DNA is TGTGCCCGCAGTGAAGGCTTGGGATGGGAGCAGTACTTC. Amino acids: CARSEGLGWEQYF.

This clonotype came up a few times. The gene calls are TRBV19 and TRBJ1-6; tentative D call: TRBD1 (6 bases). Germline CDR1 and CDR2: LNHDA and SQIVND (reference sequence). V gave up 5 bases and J gave up 5 bases, with 10 bases separating them. The CDR3 runs 14 residues. The CDR3 nucleotides read TGTGCCAGTAGTTGGACAGTTCATAATTCACCCCTCCACTTT. Encoded protein: CASSWTVHNSPLHF.

The sample holds many counts of this clonotype. CDR3: CASSPQTEAFF. In DNA form, the CDR3 reads TGTGCCAGCAGCCCTCAGACTGAAGCTTTCTTT. The chain recombines TRBV7-9 with TRBJ1-1; D gene unclear. The CDR3 has 11 residues. The V and J ends lost 5 bases and 5 bases respectively, with 6 bases between them. Germline V gene lookup returns CDR1 SEHNR and CDR2 FQNEAQ (reference sequence).

This clonotype was seen only a few times. A much larger clone differs by one base, so this may be a read error. The chain recombines TRBV25-1 with TRBJ2-7; TRBD2 matches at 8 bases. Germline trimming cut 11 bases from V and 0 bases from J; bases unmatched to any gene: 15. This CDR3 is 16 amino acids long. Germline V gene data show CDR1 as MGHDK and CDR2 as SYGVNS. CDR3: CAPAAGGTLASYEQYF. The DNA for the CDR3 is TGTGCCCCAGCGGCGGGGGGCACGCTAGCCTCCTACGAGCAGTACTTC.

This clonotype has at least ten counts. The CDR3 coding sequence is TGTGCCAGTAGTCACCGGGACCGAGGACCCTACGAGCAGTACTTC. Its protein is CASSHRDRGPYEQYF. The chain recombines TRBV19 with TRBJ2-7; D may correspond to TRBD1 or TRBD2 (5 bases each). V shed 5 bases and J shed 2 bases, with 16 bases lying between them. The germline V gene has CDR1 LNHDA and CDR2 SQIVND (reference sequence). CDR3 length: 15 amino acids. The full variable domain, completed using reference TRBV19 and TRBJ2-7, is DGGITQSPKYLFRKEGQNVTLSCEQNLNHDAMYWYRQDPGQGLRLIYYSQIVNDFQKGDIAEGYSVSREKKESFPLTVTSAQKNPTAFYLCASSHRDRGPYEQYFGPGTRLTVT.

There are many counts of this clonotype. The chain uses TRBV18 and TRBJ2-3; no definite D call. Germline CDR1 is KGHSH and CDR2 is LQKENI. V shed 3 bases and J shed 6 bases, with 16 bases lying between them. The CDR3 length is 15 residues. CDR3 in DNA: TGTGCCAGCTCACCTGCGAGGAGTAACCCGGATACGCAGTATTTT. Protein: CASSPARSNPDTQYF.

The gene calls are TRBV24-1 and TRBJ2-5, with D unresolved. The CDR3 totals 13 residues. V lost 1 base and J 2 bases, leaving 4 bases between the germline ends. Germline V CDR1 and CDR2: KGHDR, SFDVKD. DNA for the CDR3: TGTGCCACCAGTGATTTTGCGCAAGAGACCCAGTACTTC. This gives the protein CATSDFAQETQYF.

The sample holds many counts of this clonotype. This rearrangement joins TRBV6-6 to TRBJ2-2, with D perhaps matching TRBD1 (6 bases). Deletions cut 5 bases from V and 4 bases from J, with 11 bases between. The germline V gene has CDR1 MNHNY and CDR2 SVGAGI (reference sequence). The CDR3 extends over 14 amino acids. The CDR3 region is CASSGGRVTGELFF. The CDR3 bases are TGTGCCAGCAGTGGGGGCCGTGTCACCGGGGAGCTGTTTTTT.

J is TRBJ2-1 and V is TRBV10-3, with 7 bases that match TRBD2. Germline loops: CDR1 ENHRY, CDR2 SYGVKD. Trimming at V came to 2 bases and at J to 8 bases, leaving 6 bases not matched to a gene. This CDR3 is built from 14 residues. CDR3 bases: TGTGCCATCAGTGAGAGGACTAGTGACTATGAGCAGTTCTTC. Translation gives CAISERTSDYEQFF.

As regards this clonotype: The conserved phenylalanine or tryptophan normally closing the CDR3 is absent here, so this likely arose from a read error. This chain links TRBV7-9 with TRBJ2-7, with 11 nucleotides matching TRBD1. This CDR3 contains 17 residues. Trimming removed 4 bases from V and 6 bases from J; junction bases left unmatched: 14. Germline-derived CDR1 and CDR2 are SEHNR and FQNEAQ (reference sequence). CDR3 protein: CASSSIPPGTGGFEQYL. In DNA form, the CDR3 reads TGTGCCAGCAGCTCCATCCCCCCCGGGACAGGGGGATTCGAGCAGTACCTC.

This clonotype was seen many times. The rearrangement uses TRBV29-1 and TRBJ2-5; perhaps D is TRBD1 or TRBD2 (5 bases each). This CDR3 has 14 residues. Trimming took off 8 bases at V and 7 bases at J, with 23 bases between the two ends. From germline, CDR1 is SQVTM and CDR2 ANQGSEA. The CDR3 loop reads CSPCPRGCNGTQYF. The CDR3, as DNA: TGCAGCCCTTGTCCGAGGGGATGCAATGGGACCCAGTACTTC.

The V and J genes are TRBV24-1 and TRBJ2-1, with D maybe TRBD2 (6 bases). The germline V and J ends were trimmed by 7 bases and 3 bases, with 12 bases remaining between them. This CDR3 region has 14 residues. Germline assignment: CDR1 KGHDR and CDR2 SFDVKD. For the CDR3, the DNA is TGTGCCACCAGCCCTACTAGCAGCTACAATGAGCAGTTCTTC. Translating gives CATSPTSSYNEQFF.

A word on this clonotype: This is likely a read error, given that the CDR3 carries no conserved phenylalanine or tryptophan at its end. The gene calls are TRBV12-3 or TRBV12-4 and TRBJ1-3; 7 positions agree with TRBD1. The CDR3 covers 15 residues. Losses at the gene ends were 6 bases for V and 0 bases for J; bases not matched to a gene: 5. This CDR3 reads CASRARQGSGNTIYS. The CDR3 DNA reads TGTGCCAGCAGAGCTAGACAGGGCTCTGGAAACACCATATATTCT.

This clonotype has a count of ten or more. This chain uses TRBV6-5 with TRBJ2-7, with TRBD1 matching 11 bases. This CDR3 has 13 residues. With 7 bases clipped from V and 6 bases from J, the junction kept 5 bases outside the gene matches. Germline CDR1 MNHEY, CDR2 SVGAGI. This chain's CDR3 is CASKGTGGSEQYF. The CDR3 region has the DNA TGTGCCAGCAAGGGGACAGGGGGATCCGAGCAGTACTTC.